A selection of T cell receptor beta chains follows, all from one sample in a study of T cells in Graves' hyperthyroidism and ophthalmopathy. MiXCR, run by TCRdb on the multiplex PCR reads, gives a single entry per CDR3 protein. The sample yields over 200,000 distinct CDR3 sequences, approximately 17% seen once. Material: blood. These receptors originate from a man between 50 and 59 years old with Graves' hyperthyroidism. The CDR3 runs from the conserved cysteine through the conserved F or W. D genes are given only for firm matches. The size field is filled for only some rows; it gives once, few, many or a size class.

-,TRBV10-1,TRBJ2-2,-,TGCGCCAGCAGTCGAAATCCCGGGGAGCTGTTTTTT,CASSRNPGELFF
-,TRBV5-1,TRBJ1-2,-,TGCACCAGCAGCTTGGATCGGGGCCATGGCTACACCTTC,CTSSLDRGHGYTF
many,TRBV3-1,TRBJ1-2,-,TGTGCCAGCAGCCAAGCTGGCCGGACTAACTATGGCTACACCTTC,CASSQAGRTNYGYTF
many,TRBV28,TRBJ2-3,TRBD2,TGTGCCAGCAGTAACCCGTGGAGGGAGGGGACAGATACGCAGTATTTT,CASSNPWREGTDTQYF
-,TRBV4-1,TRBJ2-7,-,TGCGCCAGCAGCCAAGTAGGTGGGAGGTTCTACGAGCAGTACTTC,CASSQVGGRFYEQYF
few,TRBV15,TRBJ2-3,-,TGTGCCACCAGCAGAAACCGGGACTCTCCAACAGATACGCAGTATTTT,CATSRNRDSPTDTQYF
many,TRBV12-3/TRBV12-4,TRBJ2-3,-,TGTGCCAGCAGTTCCATGGGCTGGGTGAGGGATACGCAGTATTTT,CASSSMGWVRDTQYF
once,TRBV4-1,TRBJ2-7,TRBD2,TGCGCCAGCAGCCAAGCTAGCGGGATCTCCTACGAGCAGTACTTC,CASSQASGISYEQYF
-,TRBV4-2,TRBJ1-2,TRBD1,TGTGCCAGCAGCCTTGGGACAGGGGGAATGCGTGGCTACACCTTC,CASSLGTGGMRGYTF
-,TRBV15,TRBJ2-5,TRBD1,TGTGCCACCAGCAGAGACCGTGACAGGGGGCTTAAGTACTTC,CATSRDRDRGLKYF
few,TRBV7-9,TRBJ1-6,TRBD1,TGTGCCAGCAGCCGCGGGACAGGGGTTAGGAATTCACCCCTCCACTTT,CASSRGTGVRNSPLHF
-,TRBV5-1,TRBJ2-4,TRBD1,TGCGCCAGCAGCTTGGGTCGTGCAGGGACAGGGGCCAAAAACATTCAGTACTTC,CASSLGRAGTGAKNIQYF
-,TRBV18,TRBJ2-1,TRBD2,TGTGCCAGCTCACCACCGCGCCTAGCGGGGATATCAACGGTATTAAATGAGCAGTTCTTC,CASSPPRLAGISTVLNEQFF